A few counts support the clone carrying this T cell receptor beta chain. Antigen specificity is unknown. The investigators reverse transcribed all of the isolated RNA, so they sequenced expressed TCRB transcripts. This table comes from immunoSEQ multiplex PCR, and its TCRdb copy is limited to in-frame clones, with some not included. The table has 350,000 or so clones, around a fifth seen once; the top ten hold under 0.055%. The record originates from a study of beta chain features in type 1 diabetes. The CDR3 extends over 21 amino acids. The V and J ends lost 1 base and 2 bases respectively, with 27 bases between them. CDR1 is LGHNA, CDR2 YNFKEQ, per germline. General study points: There were fewer insertions and more deletions at the VDJ junctions of type 1 diabetes patients.

The V call is TRBV4-2, the J call TRBJ1-3; tentatively, D is TRBD1 (5 bases). The TCR originated in a woman younger than 35 in good health. Sequences were obtained from naive CD4+ T cells from blood. The CDR3 DNA follows: TGTGCCAGCAGCCAAGGATTAGGGAAAGGGCACCAGGGAAGGCCTGGAAACACCATATATTTT. Amino acid sequence: CASSQGLGKGHQGRPGNTIYF.